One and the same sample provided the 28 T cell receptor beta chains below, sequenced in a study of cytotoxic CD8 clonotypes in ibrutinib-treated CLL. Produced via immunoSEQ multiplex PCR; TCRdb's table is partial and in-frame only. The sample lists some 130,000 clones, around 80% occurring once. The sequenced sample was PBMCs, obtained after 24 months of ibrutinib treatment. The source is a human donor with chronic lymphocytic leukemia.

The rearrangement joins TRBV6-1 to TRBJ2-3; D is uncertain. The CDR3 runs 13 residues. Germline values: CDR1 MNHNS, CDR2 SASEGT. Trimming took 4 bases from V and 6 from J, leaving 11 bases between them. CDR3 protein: CASSVAPVDTQYF. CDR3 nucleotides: TGTGCCAGCAGTGTAGCCCCAGTTGATACGCAGTATTTT.

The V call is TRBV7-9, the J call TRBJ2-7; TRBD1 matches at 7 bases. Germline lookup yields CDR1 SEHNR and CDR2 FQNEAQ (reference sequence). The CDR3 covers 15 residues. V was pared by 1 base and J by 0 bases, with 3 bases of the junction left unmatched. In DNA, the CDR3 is TGTGCCAGCAGCTTAGGACAGGGAAGCTCCTACGAGCAGTACTTC. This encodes CASSLGQGSSYEQYF.

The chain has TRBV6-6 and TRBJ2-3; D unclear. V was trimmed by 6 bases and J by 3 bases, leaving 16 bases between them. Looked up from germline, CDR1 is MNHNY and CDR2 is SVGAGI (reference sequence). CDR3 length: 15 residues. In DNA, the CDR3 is TGTGCCAGCAGGAAGGAAGTACAAGGTACAGATACGCAGTATTTT. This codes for CASRKEVQGTDTQYF.

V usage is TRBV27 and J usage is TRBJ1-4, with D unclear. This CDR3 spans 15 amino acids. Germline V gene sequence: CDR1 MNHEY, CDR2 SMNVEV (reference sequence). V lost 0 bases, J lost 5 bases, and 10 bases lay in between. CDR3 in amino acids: CASSLSGNSNEKLFF. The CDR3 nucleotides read TGTGCCAGCAGTTTATCAGGGAACTCAAATGAAAAACTGTTTTTT.

CDR3 nucleotides: TGTGCCAGCAGCGCAATGCCGGGCAGGTTTAACTATGGCTACACCTTC. Protein product: CASSAMPGRFNYGYTF. This sequence joins TRBV27 and TRBJ1-2; D remains unclear. The CDR3 consists of 16 residues. The V end was cut by 6 bases, the J end by 1 base, with 18 bases between. CDR1 is MNHEY, CDR2 SMNVEV, per germline (reference sequence).

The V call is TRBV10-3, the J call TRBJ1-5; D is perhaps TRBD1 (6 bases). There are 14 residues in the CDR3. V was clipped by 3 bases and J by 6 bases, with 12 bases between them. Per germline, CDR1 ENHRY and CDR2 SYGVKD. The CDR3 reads CAISEQGGTQPQHF. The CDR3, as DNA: TGTGCCATCAGTGAACAGGGAGGGACTCAGCCCCAGCATTTT.

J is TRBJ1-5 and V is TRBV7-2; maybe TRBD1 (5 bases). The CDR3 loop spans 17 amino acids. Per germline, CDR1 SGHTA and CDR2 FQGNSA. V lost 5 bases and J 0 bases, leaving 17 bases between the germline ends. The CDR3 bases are TGTGCCAGCAGCCAACGGACGGGACCGTATAGCAATCAGCCCCAGCATTTT. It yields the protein CASSQRTGPYSNQPQHF.

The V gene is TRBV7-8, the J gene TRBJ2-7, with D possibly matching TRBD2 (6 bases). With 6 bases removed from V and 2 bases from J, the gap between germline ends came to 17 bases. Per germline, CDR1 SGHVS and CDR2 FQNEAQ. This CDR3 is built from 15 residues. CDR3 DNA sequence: TGTGCCAGCAGTCCCGCCCAGGGACTTACCTACGAGCAGTACTTC. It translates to CASSPAQGLTYEQYF. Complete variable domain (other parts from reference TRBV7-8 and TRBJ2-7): GAGVSQSPRYKVAKRGQDVALRCDPISGHVSLFWYQQALGQGPEFLTYFQNEAQLDKSGLPSDRFFAERPEGSVSTLKIQRTQQEDSAVYLCASSPAQGLTYEQYFGPGTRLTVT.

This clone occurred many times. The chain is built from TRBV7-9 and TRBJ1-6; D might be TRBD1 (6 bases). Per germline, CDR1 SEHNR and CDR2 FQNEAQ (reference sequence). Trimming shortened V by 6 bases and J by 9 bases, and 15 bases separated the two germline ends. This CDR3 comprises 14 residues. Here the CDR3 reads CASRDSGISSPLHF. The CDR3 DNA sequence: TGTGCCAGCAGGGACAGCGGCATCTCTTCACCCCTCCACTTT. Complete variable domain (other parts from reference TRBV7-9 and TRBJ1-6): DTGVSQNPRHKITKRGQNVTFRCDPISEHNRLYWYRQTLGQGPEFLTYFQNEAQLEKSRLLSDRFSAERPKGSFSTLEIQRTEQGDSAMYLCASRDSGISSPLHFGNGTRLTVT.

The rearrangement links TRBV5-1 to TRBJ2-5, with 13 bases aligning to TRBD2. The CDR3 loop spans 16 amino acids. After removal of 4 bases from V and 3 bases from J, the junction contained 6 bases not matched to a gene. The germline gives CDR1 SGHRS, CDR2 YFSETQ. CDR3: CASSGTSGVGKETQYF. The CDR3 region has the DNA TGCGCCAGCAGCGGGACTAGCGGGGTCGGAAAAGAGACCCAGTACTTC.

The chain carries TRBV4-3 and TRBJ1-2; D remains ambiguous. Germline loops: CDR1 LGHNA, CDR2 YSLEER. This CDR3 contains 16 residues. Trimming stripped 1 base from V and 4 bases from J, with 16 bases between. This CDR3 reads CASSQGLVRAGYGYTF. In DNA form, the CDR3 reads TGCGCCAGCAGCCAAGGATTAGTTAGGGCGGGCTATGGCTACACCTTC.

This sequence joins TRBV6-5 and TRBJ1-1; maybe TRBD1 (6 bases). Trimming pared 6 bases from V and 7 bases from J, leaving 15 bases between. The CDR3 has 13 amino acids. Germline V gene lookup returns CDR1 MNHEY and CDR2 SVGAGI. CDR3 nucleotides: TGTGCCAGCAGCCCCCAGGGAGGGGGTGAAGCTTTCTTT. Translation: CASSPQGGGEAFF.

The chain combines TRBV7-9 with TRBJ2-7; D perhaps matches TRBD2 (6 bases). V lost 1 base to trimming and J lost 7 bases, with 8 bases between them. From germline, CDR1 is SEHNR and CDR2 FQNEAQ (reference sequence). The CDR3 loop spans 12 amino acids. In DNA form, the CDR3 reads TGTGCCAGCAGCTTAGGCGGGGAGGAGCAGTACTTC. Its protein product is CASSLGGEEQYF.

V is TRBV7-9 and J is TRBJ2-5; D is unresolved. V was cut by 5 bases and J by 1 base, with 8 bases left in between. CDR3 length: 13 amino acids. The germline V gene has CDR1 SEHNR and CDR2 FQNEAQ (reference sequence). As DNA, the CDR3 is TGTGCCAGCAGCGCAAGGGCCCAAGAGACCCAGTACTTC. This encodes CASSARAQETQYF.

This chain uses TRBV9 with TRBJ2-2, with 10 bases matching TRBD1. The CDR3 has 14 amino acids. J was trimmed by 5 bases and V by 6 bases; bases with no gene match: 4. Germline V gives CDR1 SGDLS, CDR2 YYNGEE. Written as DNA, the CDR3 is TGTGCCAGCACCGGGACAGGGGCAACCGGGGAGCTGTTTTTT. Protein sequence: CASTGTGATGELFF. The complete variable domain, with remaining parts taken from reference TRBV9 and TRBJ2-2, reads DSGVTQTPKHLITATGQRVTLRCSPRSGDLSVYWYQQSLDQGLQFLIQYYNGEERAKGNILERFSAQQFPDLHSELNLSSLELGDSALYFCASTGTGATGELFFGEGSRLTVL.

The DNA of the CDR3 is TGTGCCAGCAACCCCCAGGAAGGAGAGACCCAGTACTTC. It translates to CASNPQEGETQYF. The V call is TRBV7-2, the J call TRBJ2-5; the D is unclear. The germline V and J ends were trimmed by 7 bases and 4 bases, with 13 bases remaining between them. Germline V gene data show CDR1 as SGHTA and CDR2 as FQGNSA. CDR3 length: 13 residues.

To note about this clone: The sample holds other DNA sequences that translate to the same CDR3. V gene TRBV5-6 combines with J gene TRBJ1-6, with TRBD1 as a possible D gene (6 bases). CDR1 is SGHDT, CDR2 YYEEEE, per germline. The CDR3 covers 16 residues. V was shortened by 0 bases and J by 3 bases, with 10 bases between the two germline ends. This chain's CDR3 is CASSLGRGGYNSPLHF. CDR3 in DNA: TGTGCCAGCAGCTTGGGCAGGGGCGGCTATAATTCACCCCTCCACTTT.

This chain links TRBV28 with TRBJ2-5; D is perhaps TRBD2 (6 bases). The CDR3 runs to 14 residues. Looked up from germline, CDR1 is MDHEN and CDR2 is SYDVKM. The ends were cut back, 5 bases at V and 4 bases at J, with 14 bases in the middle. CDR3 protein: CASSIGRGRETQYF. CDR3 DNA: TGTGCCAGCAGTATTGGGCGGGGACGAGAGACCCAGTACTTC. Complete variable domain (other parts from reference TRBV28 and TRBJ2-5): DVKVTQSSRYLVKRTGEKVFLECVQDMDHENMFWYRQDPGLGLRLIYFSYDVKMKEKGDIPEGYSVSREKKERFSLILESASTNQTSMYLCASSIGRGRETQYFGPGTRLLVL.

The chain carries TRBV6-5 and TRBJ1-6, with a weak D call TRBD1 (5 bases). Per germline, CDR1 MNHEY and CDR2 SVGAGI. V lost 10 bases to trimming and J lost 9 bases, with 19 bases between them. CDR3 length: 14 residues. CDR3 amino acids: CATTAQRGSSPLHF. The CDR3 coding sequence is TGTGCCACCACTGCCCAGAGGGGAAGTTCACCCCTCCACTTT.

The CDR3 DNA reads as TGTGCCAGCTCACCACCGATAGCGGGGGAAACCTACGAGCAGTACTTC. Translating gives CASSPPIAGETYEQYF. The V call is TRBV18, the J call TRBJ2-7, with 9 bases identical to TRBD2. The V gene end was trimmed by 0 bases and the J gene end by 2 bases; junction bases not matched to a gene: 5. Germline values: CDR1 KGHSH, CDR2 LQKENI. The CDR3 has 16 residues.

In DNA, the CDR3 is TGTGCCAGCATTGAGGTGGGCCTGAATCAGCCCCAGCATTTT. Encoded protein: CASIEVGLNQPQHF. The gene calls are TRBV6-1 and TRBJ1-5, with D uncertain. Germline V gene sequence: CDR1 MNHNS, CDR2 SASEGT. Trimming took 7 bases from V and 4 from J, leaving 14 bases between them. The CDR3 has 14 amino acids.

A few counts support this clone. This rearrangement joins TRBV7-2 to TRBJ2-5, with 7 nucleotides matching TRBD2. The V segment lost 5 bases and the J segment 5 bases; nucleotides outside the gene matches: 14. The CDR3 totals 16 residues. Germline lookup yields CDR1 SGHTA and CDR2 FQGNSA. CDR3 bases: TGTGCCAGCAGCCGTCGACGGACTAGTCGGGAGGAGACCCAGTACTTC. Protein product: CASSRRRTSREETQYF.

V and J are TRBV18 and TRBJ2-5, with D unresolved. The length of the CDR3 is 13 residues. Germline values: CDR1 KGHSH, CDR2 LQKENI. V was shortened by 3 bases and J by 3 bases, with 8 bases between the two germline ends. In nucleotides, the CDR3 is TGTGCCAGCTCACCCCCATCGAAAGAGACCCAGTACTTC. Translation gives CASSPPSKETQYF. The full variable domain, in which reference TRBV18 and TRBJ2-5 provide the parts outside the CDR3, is NAGVMQNPRHLVRRRGQEARLRCSPMKGHSHVYWYRQLPEEGLKFMVYLQKENIIDESGMPKERFSAEFPKEGPSILRIQQVVRGDSAAYFCASSPPSKETQYFGPGTRLLVL.

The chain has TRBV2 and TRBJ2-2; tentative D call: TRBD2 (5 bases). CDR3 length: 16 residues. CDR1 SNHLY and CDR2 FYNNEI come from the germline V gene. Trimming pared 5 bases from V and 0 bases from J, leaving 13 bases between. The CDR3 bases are TGTGCCAGCAGTCGAGGACGGGGAACGAACACCGGGGAGCTGTTTTTT. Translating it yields CASSRGRGTNTGELFF.

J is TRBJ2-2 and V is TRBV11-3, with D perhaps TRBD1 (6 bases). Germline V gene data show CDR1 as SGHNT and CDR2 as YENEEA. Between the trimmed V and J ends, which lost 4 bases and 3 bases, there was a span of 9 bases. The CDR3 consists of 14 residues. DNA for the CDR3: TGTGCCAGCAGCTGGAAGGGGGACACCGGGGAGCTGTTTTTT. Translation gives CASSWKGDTGELFF. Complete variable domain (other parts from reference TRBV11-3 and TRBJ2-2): EAGVVQSPRYKIIEKKQPVAFWCNPISGHNTLYWYLQNLGQGPELLIRYENEEAVDDSQLPKDRFSAERLKGVDSTLKIQPAELGDSAVYLCASSWKGDTGELFFGEGSRLTVL.

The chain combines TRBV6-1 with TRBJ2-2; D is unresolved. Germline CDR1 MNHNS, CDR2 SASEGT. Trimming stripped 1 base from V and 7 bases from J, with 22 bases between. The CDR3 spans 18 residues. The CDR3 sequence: CASSEVWHSRLVVGELFF. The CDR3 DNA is TGTGCCAGCAGTGAAGTATGGCACTCCCGTTTGGTCGTCGGGGAGCTGTTTTTT.

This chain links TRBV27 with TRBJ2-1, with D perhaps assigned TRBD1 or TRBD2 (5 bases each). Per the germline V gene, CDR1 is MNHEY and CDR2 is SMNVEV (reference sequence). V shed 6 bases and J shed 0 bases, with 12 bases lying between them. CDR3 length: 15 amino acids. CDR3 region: CASRPGDGSYNEQFF. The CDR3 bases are TGTGCCAGCAGGCCCGGGGACGGCTCCTACAATGAGCAGTTCTTC.

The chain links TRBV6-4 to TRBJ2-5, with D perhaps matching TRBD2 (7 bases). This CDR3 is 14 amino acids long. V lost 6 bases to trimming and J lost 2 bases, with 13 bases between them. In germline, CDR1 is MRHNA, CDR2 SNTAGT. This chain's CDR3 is CASSRGGGQETQYF. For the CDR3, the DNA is TGTGCCAGCAGCCGAGGGGGGGGACAAGAGACCCAGTACTTC.